This entry is about one TCR beta chain. Its antigen is undetermined. Germline V gene data show CDR1 as PRHDT and CDR2 as FYEKMQ (reference sequence). Trimming took 6 bases from V and 0 from J, leaving 21 bases between them. The CDR3 consists of 18 residues. The data belong to a study of regulatory T cells in long-lasting Graves disease. General study points: Favored usage of TRBV28, TRBJ1-2 and TRBJ2-5 was recorded in persistent disease.

Relying on iRepertoire HTBI primers and Arm-PCR of CDR3 regions, the team built TCR beta libraries. Original data processing: Sequenced samples collectively carried around 60 TRBV and some 15 TRBJ segments. Each CDR3 protein gets one entry after TCRdb re-called the multiplex PCR reads with MiXCR. TCRdb, not the original authors, processed these V and J calls. Among around 250,000 distinct CDR3 sequences, around 20% were seen once, and the ten largest hold 14%. Sample time point: newly diagnosed GD, antithyroid drugs for less than 3 months. From RNA extracted from PBMCs, the TCR library was made. The receptor was isolated from a female donor with Graves disease. The sequencing here drew on peripheral blood mononuclear cells (PBMCs), taken at new diagnosis, from a patient treated with antithyroid drugs. The chain carries TRBV13 and TRBJ1-3, with D perhaps TRBD1 (6 bases). The CDR3 here is CASSGEGGTEYSGNTIYF. CDR3 sequence (DNA): TGTGCCAGCAGTGGTGAGGGGGGGACGGAGTACTCTGGAAACACCATATATTTT.